The 6 T cell receptor beta chains presented below share a single source sample, sequenced in a study of shared clonotypes between healthy human individuals. Here immunoSEQ multiplex PCR was the method, and the copy in TCRdb shows in-frame clones only, minus some. The table has approximately 1.5 million clones, less than 99% seen once. The specimen sequenced was naive CD4+ T cells sorted from blood. Subset meaning: CD45RA+ positively selected. These receptors all stem from a man younger than 40 in good health.

The rearrangement uses TRBV4-2 and TRBJ2-3, with D perhaps TRBD2 (6 bases). Trimming removed 3 bases from V and 9 bases from J, with 16 bases in between. The CDR3 runs 14 residues. Germline loops: CDR1 LGHNA, CDR2 YNFKEQ. The CDR3 loop is CASSQAGGAGTQYF. Written as DNA, the CDR3 is TGTGCCAGCAGCCAGGCCGGGGGAGCGGGCACGCAGTATTTT.

V is TRBV7-8 and J is TRBJ2-3, with a weak D call TRBD1 (5 bases). The CDR3 extends over 11 amino acids. Trimming removed 4 bases at V and 9 bases at J, with 8 bases between. CDR1 SGHVS and CDR2 FQNEAQ come from the germline V gene. The CDR3 DNA reads TGTGCCAGCAGCTCAGGGCACACGCAGTATTTT. The encoded protein is CASSSGHTQYF.

This chain links TRBV7-9 with TRBJ1-1; weak D call: TRBD1 (5 bases). This CDR3 contains 14 residues. Germline CDR1 is SEHNR and CDR2 is FQNEAQ (reference sequence). Trimming took 3 bases from V and 3 from J, leaving 11 bases between them. The CDR3 nucleotides are TGTGCCAGCAGCTTTCAGGGAGGCGACACTGAAGCTTTCTTT. This sequence encodes CASSFQGGDTEAFF.

The chain employs TRBV7-9 and TRBJ2-7, with 7 bases matching TRBD2. V gave up 5 bases and J gave up 1 base; unmatched junction bases: 8. This CDR3 spans 15 amino acids. CDR1 and CDR2 (germline): SEHNR, FQNEAQ (reference sequence). The CDR3 is CASSPRGSWSYEQYF. CDR3 sequence (DNA): TGTGCCAGCAGCCCCCGCGGGAGTTGGTCCTACGAGCAGTACTTC.

Concerning this clone: The sample holds other DNA sequences that translate to the same CDR3. The chain joins TRBV5-1 to TRBJ2-3; a possible D gene is TRBD2 (5 bases). The V end lost 4 bases, the J end lost 2 bases, and 8 bases lay between the germline ends. CDR3 size: 13 residues. The germline V gene has CDR1 SGHRS and CDR2 YFSETQ. CDR3 coding DNA: TGCGCCAGCAGCGGAGGATCCACAGATACGCAGTATTTT. Translating it yields CASSGGSTDTQYF.

This chain uses TRBV7-9 with TRBJ2-1, with 8 bases aligning to TRBD2. V lost 2 bases and J lost 6; bases outside the gene matches: 6. The V gene's germline CDR1 is SEHNR and CDR2 FQNEAQ (reference sequence). The CDR3 runs 15 residues. As DNA, the CDR3 is TGTGCCAGCAGCTTAAGGAGCGGGGGAATCAATGAGCAGTTCTTC. It codes for CASSLRSGGINEQFF.